This TCR beta chain comes out of a study of cytomegalovirus exposure and HLA in healthy donors (dated by TCRdb to about 2017). Looking at the study overall: A later analysis indicated that the 130 or so validation repertoires were generated on the platform also employed for the roughly 650 repertoires of the first cohort. The study combined high-throughput TCR immunosequencing, statistical association of individual TCRs with disease status, and machine learning to predict cytomegalovirus infection status. A separate validation cohort of roughly 130 different subjects was used in addition to the approximately 640-subject first cohort. The study aimed to test whether signatures of past pathogen exposure could be identified by cataloging public T cell receptors.

About this clone: Its antigen target is currently unknown. Base quality data are lacking; no much larger clone is found one base away.

Separate from the roughly 660-subject first cohort, the validation cohort of 90 to 150 subjects was the group to which the donors belonged. The library was prepared using the immunoSEQ multiplex PCR assay. Regarding the original processing steps: A statistical classification framework was built to diagnose cytomegalovirus status from the catalog of TCR beta chain sequences. TCRdb took this table from immuneACCESS and kept in-frame rearrangements with V and J called. Such tables lack part of the clones; where checked against another copy, unresolved V genes explain under half of the gap, and the rest is unexplained. V and J calls and clone size are copied from that table; D and trimming were computed from the DNA. Present in this sample are 40,000 to 55,000 clones, 90% to 95% of which were seen just once. Less than 2.5% of the sample is held by the ten biggest clonotypes. Reading the germline V gene gives CDR1 WSHSY and CDR2 SAAADI. V is cut back by 6 bases and J by 8 bases, with 9 bases in the junction unmatched. The CDR3 goes from the cysteine to the phenylalanine over 16 residues. This entry keeps only the CDR3 DNA: 48 bases, framed from base 1.

Study-wide conclusions, independent of this receptor: It was suggested by the authors that the approach could potentially be generalized to other disease states and immunological phenotypes. In both the original and validation cohorts, the classifier was reported to diagnose cytomegalovirus status with high specificity and sensitivity. While some public TCRs were present in many individuals, most TCR sequences turned up only very rarely across donors. A later analysis found that TCRs clustered in the first cohort also tended to co-occur in the 120 validation repertoires, with 94% of cluster scores above 0. The validation cohort had no HLA typing available for a later analysis, so co-occurrence within that cohort was assessed over all 120 repertoires. A few of the identified cytomegalovirus-associated TCR beta chains were confirmed in vitro to be specific for cytomegalovirus antigens. In the study, about 150 TCR beta chains were listed as associated with cytomegalovirus.

Sequenced: PBMCs. The chain is assembled from TRBV10-2 and TRBJ2-1, with 14 middle bases fitting TRBD2. The clonotype was recovered from a woman younger than 30 in good health and CMV-seronegative. The nucleotide sequence is given as TGCGCCAGCAGGGTAACCGGGACTAGCGGGGGCCATGAGCAGTTCTTC. Translated, this gives CASRVTGTSGGHEQFF.